This T cell receptor (beta chain) was found in a study of metastatic and nonmetastatic thyroid tumors (dated by TCRdb to about 2020). With regard to the full study: For patients with malignant and with benign thyroid disease, the researchers compared repertoires between peripheral blood samples and tumor or nodule tissue samples. What the authors observed across the whole study: In both blood and tumor samples, malignant tumors were reported to have significantly higher TCR beta diversity than benign nodules.

No treatment had been received by any patient before thyroid surgery. The study retrospectively analysed patient clinical samples collected from about 2012 to 2019 using T-cell receptor beta sequencing. A word on this clone: Its target antigen remains unknown. No base quality values were provided; no much bigger clone lies one nucleotide off.

Library preparation employed PCR. The data were produced on an Illumina HiSeq 4000. High-throughput sequencing was used to profile the CDR3 region of the TCR beta-chain in every patient. Per the original workflow: A classifier to discriminate distant-metastatic papillary thyroid cancer patients was built from CDR3 differences across clinicopathological groups. The Shannon index was used to assess repertoire diversity, and the Morisita-Horn index was used to assess tumor-blood repertoire similarity. TCRdb reworked the public reads: Q25 trimming with fastp, MiXCR clone assembly, productive beta chains retained. It is TCRdb's table, rather than the study itself, that gives the V and J calls and clone size. The sample profile shows about 15,000 clones; 25% to 30% of them were found once. The ten top clones hold about 52% of the sample. This sequence was found in a male donor with papillary thyroid cancer or a benign thyroid nodule (not recorded which). Some clones in this sample may be carry-over from other donors' samples. The sequencing input was tumor tissue.

The CDR3 protein sequence reads: CASSQDLAEPGGYTF. The sequenced DNA: TGTGCCAGCAGCCAAGATCTTGCGGAGCCAGGGGGCTACACCTTC. The chain joins TRBV3-1 to TRBJ1-2; TRBD1 could be the D gene, as 5 bases match. CDR1 and CDR2 are drawn from the germline V gene (reference sequence): LGHDT, YNNKEL. The CDR3 contains 15 residues, cysteine and phenylalanine counted. The sequence is cut down to CDR3 DNA, 45 bases in frame from base 1. V loses 0 bases, J loses 8 bases, and the germline ends lie 16 bases apart.